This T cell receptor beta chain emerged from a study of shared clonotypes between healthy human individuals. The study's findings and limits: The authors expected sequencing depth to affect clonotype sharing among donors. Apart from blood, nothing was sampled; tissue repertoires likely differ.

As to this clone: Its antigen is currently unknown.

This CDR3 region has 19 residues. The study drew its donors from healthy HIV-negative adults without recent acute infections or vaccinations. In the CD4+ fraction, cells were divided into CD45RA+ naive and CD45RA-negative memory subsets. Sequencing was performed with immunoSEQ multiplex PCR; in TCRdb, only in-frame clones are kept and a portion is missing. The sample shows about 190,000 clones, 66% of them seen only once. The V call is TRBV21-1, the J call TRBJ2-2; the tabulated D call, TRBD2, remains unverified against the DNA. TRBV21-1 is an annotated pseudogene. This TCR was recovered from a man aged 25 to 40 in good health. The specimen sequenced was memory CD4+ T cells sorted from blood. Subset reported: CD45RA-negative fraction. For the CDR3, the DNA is TGTGCCAGCACCCTACCTGGGCCCTTAGCGGGGCCGAACACCGGGGAGCTGTTTTTT. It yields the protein CASTLPGPLAGPNTGELFF.